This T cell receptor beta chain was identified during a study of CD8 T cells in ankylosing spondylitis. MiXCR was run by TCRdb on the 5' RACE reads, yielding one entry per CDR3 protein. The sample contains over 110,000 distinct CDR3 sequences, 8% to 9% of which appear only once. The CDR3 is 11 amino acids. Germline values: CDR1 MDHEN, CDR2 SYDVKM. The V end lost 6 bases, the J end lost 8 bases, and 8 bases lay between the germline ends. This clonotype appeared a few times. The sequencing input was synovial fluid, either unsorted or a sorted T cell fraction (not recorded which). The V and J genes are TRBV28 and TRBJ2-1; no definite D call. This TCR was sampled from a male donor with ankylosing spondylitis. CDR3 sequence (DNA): TGTGCCAGCAGCAGTATATATGAGCAGTTCTTC. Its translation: CASSSIYEQFF.